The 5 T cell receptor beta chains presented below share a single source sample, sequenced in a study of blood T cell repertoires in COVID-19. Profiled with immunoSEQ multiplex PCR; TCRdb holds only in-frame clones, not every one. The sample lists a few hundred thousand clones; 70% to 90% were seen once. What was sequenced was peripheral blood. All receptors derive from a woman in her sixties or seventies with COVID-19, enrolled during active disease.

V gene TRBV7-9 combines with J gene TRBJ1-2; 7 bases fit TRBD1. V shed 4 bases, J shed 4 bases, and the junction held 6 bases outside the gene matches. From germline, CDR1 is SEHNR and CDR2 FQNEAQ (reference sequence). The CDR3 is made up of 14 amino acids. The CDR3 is CASSYGQGGYGYTF. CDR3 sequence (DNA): TGTGCCAGCAGCTATGGTCAGGGGGGCTATGGCTACACCTTC.

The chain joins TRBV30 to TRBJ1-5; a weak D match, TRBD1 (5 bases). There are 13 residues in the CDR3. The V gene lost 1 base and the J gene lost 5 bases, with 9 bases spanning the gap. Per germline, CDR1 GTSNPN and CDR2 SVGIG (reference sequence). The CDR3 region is CAWSGGPYQPQHF. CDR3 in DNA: TGTGCCTGGAGTGGGGGCCCCTATCAGCCCCAGCATTTT.

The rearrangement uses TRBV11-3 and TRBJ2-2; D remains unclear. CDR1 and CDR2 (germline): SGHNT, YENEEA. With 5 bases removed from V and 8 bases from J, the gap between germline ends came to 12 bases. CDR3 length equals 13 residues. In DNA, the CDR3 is TGTGCCAGCAGCCAACGTGCCGCGGGGGAGCTGTTTTTT. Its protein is CASSQRAAGELFF. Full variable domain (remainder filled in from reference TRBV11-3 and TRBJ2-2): EAGVVQSPRYKIIEKKQPVAFWCNPISGHNTLYWYLQNLGQGPELLIRYENEEAVDDSQLPKDRFSAERLKGVDSTLKIQPAELGDSAVYLCASSQRAAGELFFGEGSRLTVL.

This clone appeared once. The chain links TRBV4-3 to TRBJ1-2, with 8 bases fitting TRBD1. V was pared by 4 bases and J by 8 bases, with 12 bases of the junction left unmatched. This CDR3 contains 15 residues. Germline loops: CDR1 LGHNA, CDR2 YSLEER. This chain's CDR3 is CASSPHPPGQEGYTF. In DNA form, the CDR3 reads TGCGCCAGCAGCCCCCACCCGCCGGGACAGGAGGGCTACACCTTC.

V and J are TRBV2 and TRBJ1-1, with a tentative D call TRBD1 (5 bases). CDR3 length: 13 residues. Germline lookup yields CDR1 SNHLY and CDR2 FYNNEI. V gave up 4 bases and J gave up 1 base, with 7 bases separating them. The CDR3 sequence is CASSGDRNTEAFF. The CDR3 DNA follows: TGTGCCAGCAGTGGAGACAGGAACACTGAAGCTTTCTTT.